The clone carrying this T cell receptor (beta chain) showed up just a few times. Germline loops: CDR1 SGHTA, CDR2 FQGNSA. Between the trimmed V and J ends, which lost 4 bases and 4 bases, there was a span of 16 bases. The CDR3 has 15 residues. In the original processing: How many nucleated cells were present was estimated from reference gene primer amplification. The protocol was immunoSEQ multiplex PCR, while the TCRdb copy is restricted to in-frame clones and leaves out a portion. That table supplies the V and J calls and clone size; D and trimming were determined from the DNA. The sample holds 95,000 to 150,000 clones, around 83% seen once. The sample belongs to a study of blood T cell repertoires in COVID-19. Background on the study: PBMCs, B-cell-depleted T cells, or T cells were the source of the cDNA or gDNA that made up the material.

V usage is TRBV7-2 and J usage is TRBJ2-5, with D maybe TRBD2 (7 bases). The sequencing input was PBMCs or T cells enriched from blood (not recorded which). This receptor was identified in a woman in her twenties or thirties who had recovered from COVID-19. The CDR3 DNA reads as TGTGCCAGCAGCTCCCTTTCGGGGGGCGCAGAGACCCAGTACTTC. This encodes CASSSLSGGAETQYF. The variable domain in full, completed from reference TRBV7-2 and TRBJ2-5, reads GAGVSQSPSNKVTEKGKDVELRCDPISGHTALYWYRQSLGQGLEFLIYFQGNSAPDKSGLPSDRFSAERTGGSVSTLTIQRTQQEDSAVYLCASSSLSGGAETQYFGPGTRLLVL.